This TCR beta chain was observed in a study of blood T cells in healthy people across ages. Study background: Capturing about one barcoded beta molecule per two T cells was achieved by template switching.

CDR1 and CDR2 (germline): SGHTA, FQGNSA. V was cut by 1 base and J by 1 base, with 8 bases left in between. The CDR3 is 16 amino acids. Per individual sample, total RNA of at least 5 micrograms was extracted. It was with a sample-barcoded 5' primer and a J-beta primer mix that a second PCR of roughly 7 to 12 cycles was run. The authors tagged each cDNA molecule using a template-switch adaptor with 12 random nucleotides. TCRdb ran MiXCR on the 5' RACE reads and lists one entry per CDR3 protein. The sample contains some 1,500,000 distinct CDR3 sequences, 35% to 45% of which appear only once. The genes are TRBV7-2 and TRBJ1-6; D gene ambiguous. Sample: blood. The clonotype was recovered from a woman between 18 and 30 years old in good health. The CDR3 DNA reads as TGTGCCAGCAGCTTAGGAGCGAAGTCCTATAATTCACCCCTCCACTTT. This codes for CASSLGAKSYNSPLHF.